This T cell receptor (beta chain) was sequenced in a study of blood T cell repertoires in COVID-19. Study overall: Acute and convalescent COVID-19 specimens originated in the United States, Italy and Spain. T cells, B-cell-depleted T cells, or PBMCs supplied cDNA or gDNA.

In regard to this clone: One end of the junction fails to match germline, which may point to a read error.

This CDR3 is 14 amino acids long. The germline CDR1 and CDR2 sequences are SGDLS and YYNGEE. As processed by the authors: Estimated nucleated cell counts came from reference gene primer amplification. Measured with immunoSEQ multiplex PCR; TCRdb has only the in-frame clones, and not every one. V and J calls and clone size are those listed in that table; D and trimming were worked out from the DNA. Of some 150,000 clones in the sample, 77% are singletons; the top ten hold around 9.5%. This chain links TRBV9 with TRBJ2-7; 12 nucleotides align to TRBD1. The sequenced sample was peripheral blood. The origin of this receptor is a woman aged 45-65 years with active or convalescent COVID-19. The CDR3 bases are TGTGCCAGCAGCGTAGTGGGGACAGGGGGCCAGCTCCACTTC. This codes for CASSVVGTGGQLHF.